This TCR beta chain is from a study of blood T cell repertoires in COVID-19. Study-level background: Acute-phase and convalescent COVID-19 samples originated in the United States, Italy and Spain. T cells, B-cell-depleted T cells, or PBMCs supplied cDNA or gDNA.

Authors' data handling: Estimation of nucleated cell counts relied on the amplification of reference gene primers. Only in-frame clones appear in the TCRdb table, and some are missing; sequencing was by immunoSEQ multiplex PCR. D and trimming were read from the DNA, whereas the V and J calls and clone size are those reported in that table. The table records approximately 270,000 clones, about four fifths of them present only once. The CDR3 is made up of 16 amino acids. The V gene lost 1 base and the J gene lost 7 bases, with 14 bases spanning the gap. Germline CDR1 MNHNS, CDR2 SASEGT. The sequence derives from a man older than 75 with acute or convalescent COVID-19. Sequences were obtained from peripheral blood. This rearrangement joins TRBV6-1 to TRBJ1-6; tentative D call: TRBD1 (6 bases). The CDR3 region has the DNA TGTGCCAGCAGTGAAGTCCCTTACAGGGAAAATTCACCCCTCCACTTT. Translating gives CASSEVPYRENSPLHF.